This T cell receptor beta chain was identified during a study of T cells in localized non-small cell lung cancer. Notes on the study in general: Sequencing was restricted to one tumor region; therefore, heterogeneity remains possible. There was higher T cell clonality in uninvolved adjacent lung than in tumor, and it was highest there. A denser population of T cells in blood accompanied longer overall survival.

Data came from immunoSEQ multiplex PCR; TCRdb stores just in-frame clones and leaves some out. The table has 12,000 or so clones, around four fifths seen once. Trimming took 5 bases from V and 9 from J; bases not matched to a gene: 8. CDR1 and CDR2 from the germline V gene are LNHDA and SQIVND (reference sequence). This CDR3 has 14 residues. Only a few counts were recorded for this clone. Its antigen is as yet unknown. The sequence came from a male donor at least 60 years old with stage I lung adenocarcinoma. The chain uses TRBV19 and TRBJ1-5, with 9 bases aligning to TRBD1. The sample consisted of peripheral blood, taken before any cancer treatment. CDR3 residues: CASSPTGGEGPQHF. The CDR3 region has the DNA TGTGCCAGTAGTCCCACAGGGGGCGAAGGGCCCCAGCATTTT.